The 5 T cell receptor beta chains below all came from one sample that was sequenced in a study of T cell repertoires in cytomegalovirus infection (dated by TCRdb to the late 2010s). This sample's treatment or condition label indicates: in vitro stimulation with specific CMV peptide epitopes to enrich CMV-specific T cells. Their specific antigens are unknown. Sequencing instrument: Illumina HiSeq 1500. In TCRdb, the public reads were trimmed at Q25 with fastp and aligned with MiXCR, with productive beta chains retained. Every entry covers one CDR3 protein and lists the most common genes and DNA from its rows. The sample profile shows roughly 920,000 distinct CDR3 sequences; roughly 30% of them were found once. About an eighth of the sample belongs to the ten largest clones. The input for sequencing was cultured CD8+ T cells from PBMCs, taken from culture after CMV antigen stimulation. The receptors were gathered from a human donor in good health (CMV status not recorded). Some clones in this sample may be carry-over from other donors' samples.

This clonotype came up a few times. The rearrangement links TRBV27 to TRBJ1-6; D is uncertain. V was clipped by 3 bases and J by 0 bases, with 6 bases between them. Germline loops: CDR1 MNHEY, CDR2 SMNVEV (reference sequence). This CDR3 has 15 amino acids. The CDR3 loop is CASSLGPSYNSPLHF. As DNA, the CDR3 is TGTGCCAGCAGTTTGGGCCCCTCCTATAATTCACCCCTCCACTTT.

The chain carries TRBV7-8 and TRBJ2-3, with TRBD1 matching over 8 bases. This CDR3 spans 16 amino acids. The germline CDR1 and CDR2 sequences are SGHVS and FQNEAQ. V dropped 4 bases and J dropped 1; count of bases not matched to a gene: 7. CDR3 nucleotide sequence: TGTGCCAGCAGCTCCCTTGACAGGGGCGGCACAGATACGCAGTATTTT. It is translated as CASSSLDRGGTDTQYF. The entire variable domain, with the rest obtained from reference TRBV7-8 and TRBJ2-3, is as follows: GAGVSQSPRYKVAKRGQDVALRCDPISGHVSLFWYQQALGQGPEFLTYFQNEAQLDKSGLPSDRFFAERPEGSVSTLKIQRTQQEDSAVYLCASSSLDRGGTDTQYFGPGTRLTVL.

The V call is TRBV7-9, the J call TRBJ2-5; no clear D. Trimming took off 5 bases at V and 5 bases at J, with 9 bases between the two ends. Germline CDR1 reads SEHNR; CDR2 reads FQNEAQ (reference sequence). The CDR3 is made up of 12 amino acids. The CDR3 is CASSPSAETQYF. The CDR3 region has the DNA TGTGCCAGCAGCCCCTCCGCGGAGACCCAGTACTTC. Drawing the rest from reference TRBV7-9 and TRBJ2-5, the complete variable domain is DTGVSQNPRHKITKRGQNVTFRCDPISEHNRLYWYRQTLGQGPEFLTYFQNEAQLEKSRLLSDRFSAERPKGSFSTLEIQRTEQGDSAMYLCASSPSAETQYFGPGTRLLVL.

This clonotype was detected a few times. The chain combines TRBV7-6 with TRBJ1-4; D call uncertain. CDR1 and CDR2 from the germline V gene are SGHVS and FNYEAQ. Trimming stripped 5 bases from V and 6 bases from J, with 19 bases between. This CDR3 comprises 16 residues. This CDR3 is CASSRRSRLRDEKLFF. In nucleotides, the CDR3 is TGTGCCAGCAGCCGAAGGTCCCGTTTGCGAGATGAAAAACTGTTTTTT.

This clonotype was observed at least ten times. This rearrangement joins TRBV7-6 to TRBJ2-1, with D unresolved. Trimming removed 1 base from V and 5 bases from J, with 12 bases in between. This CDR3 has 15 residues. CDR1 is SGHVS and CDR2 is FNYEAQ in the germline V gene. CDR3 sequence reads: CASSLGDSPNNEQFF. The CDR3 DNA reads as TGTGCCAGCAGCTTAGGAGACTCGCCGAACAATGAGCAGTTCTTC.